The rows below give T cell receptor beta chains drawn from one sample of a study of T cells in Graves' hyperthyroidism and ophthalmopathy. TCRdb independently ran MiXCR on the multiplex PCR reads; one entry per CDR3 protein. Among hundreds of thousands of distinct CDR3 sequences, about 14% were seen once, and the ten largest hold about a tenth. Sequenced sample: blood. Receptor source: a woman between 18 and 29 years old with Graves' hyperthyroidism. Both conserved end residues are part of each CDR3. The D gene is left open where the match is weak. Not all rows give a size; the values are once, few, many and, for expanded clones, a class.

V,D,J,size,CDR3,DNA
TRBV6-2/TRBV6-3,NA,TRBJ2-1,many,CASSYQRASIRYNEQFF,TGTGCCAGCAGTTACCAAAGGGCCTCAATACGCTACAATGAGCAGTTCTTC
TRBV2,TRBD2,TRBJ2-1,many,CASNGGRAWGEQFF,TGTGCCAGCAACGGCGGGAGGGCCTGGGGTGAGCAGTTCTTC
TRBV20-1,TRBD1,TRBJ2-7,NA,CSARGPGQGAYEQYF,TGCAGTGCTAGAGGTCCGGGACAGGGGGCCTACGAGCAGTACTTC
TRBV20-1,NA,TRBJ2-7,many,CSAIEQGTYEQYF,TGCAGTGCTATAGAACAGGGAACCTACGAGCAGTACTTC
TRBV7-8,TRBD1,TRBJ1-2,many,CASSLGDRGRLNYGYTF,TGTGCCAGCAGCTTGGGGGACAGGGGGCGCCTTAACTATGGCTACACCTTC
TRBV9,NA,TRBJ2-1,few,CASSVTNAERQFF,TGTGCCAGCAGCGTTACGAACGCAGAGCGGCAGTTCTTC
TRBV2,NA,TRBJ2-3,many,CASISYTSTDTQYF,TGTGCCAGCATCAGTTATACTAGCACAGATACGCAGTATTTT
TRBV30,NA,TRBJ1-5,many,CACGGNQPQHF,TGTGCCTGCGGGGGGAATCAGCCCCAGCATTTT
TRBV19,NA,TRBJ2-7,NA,CASSIDANRAYEQYF,TGTGCCAGTAGTATAGATGCCAACCGAGCCTACGAGCAGTACTTC
TRBV10-3,TRBD1,TRBJ1-6,NA,CATGTANNSPLHF,TGTGCCACAGGGACAGCTAATAATTCACCCCTCCACTTT
TRBV4-1,NA,TRBJ2-3,NA,CASSQVPGGPGDTQYF,TGCGCCAGCAGCCAAGTCCCCGGAGGGCCAGGAGATACGCAGTATTTT
TRBV28,TRBD2,TRBJ2-7,many,CASSLNPGLARTYEQYF,TGTGCCAGCAGTTTAAATCCGGGACTAGCGAGAACCTACGAGCAGTACTTC
TRBV7-9,NA,TRBJ1-3,NA,CASRSGTRTGNTIYF,TGTGCCAGCAGGTCAGGGACCCGAACTGGAAACACCATATATTTT
TRBV20-1,NA,TRBJ2-1,NA,CSASTWDWGNEQFF,TGCAGTGCTAGTACGTGGGACTGGGGCAATGAGCAGTTCTTC
TRBV7-9,TRBD2,TRBJ2-1,many,CASSLKGPGLAGFEQFF,TGTGCCAGCAGCTTAAAGGGTCCGGGACTAGCGGGATTTGAGCAGTTCTTC
TRBV30,NA,TRBJ1-2,many,CAAGARGGYTF,TGTGCGGCCGGCGCCCGAGGTGGCTACACCTTC
TRBV19,NA,TRBJ1-2,once,CATRPTGLGYTF,TGTGCCACACGACCGACCGGGCTTGGCTACACCTTC
TRBV30,TRBD2,TRBJ2-7,NA,CAWRKGSGSHEQYF,TGTGCCTGGAGGAAAGGGAGCGGGAGTCACGAGCAGTACTTC
TRBV30,TRBD1,TRBJ2-1,many,CAWSPPGQGPYNEQFF,TGTGCCTGGAGCCCCCCCGGACAGGGACCCTACAATGAGCAGTTCTTC